Below are 29 T cell receptor beta chains sequenced from a single sample in a study of cytotoxic CD8 clonotypes in ibrutinib-treated CLL. Clones were read by immunoSEQ multiplex PCR, and TCRdb kept only the in-frame ones, dropping some. The repertoire holds tens of thousands of clones, with nearly 80% as singletons. Sample: PBMCs, taken before ibrutinib treatment. The source is a human donor with chronic lymphocytic leukemia.

This chain uses TRBV9 with TRBJ1-3; D remains ambiguous. The CDR3 has 15 amino acids. Germline V CDR1 and CDR2: SGDLS, YYNGEE. V was shortened by 4 bases and J by 10 bases, with 21 bases between the two germline ends. CDR3 sequence (DNA): TGTGCCAGCAGCCCCTCGCTAAGGGTGGAGGAAACCATATATTTT. This sequence encodes CASSPSLRVEETIYF.

V is TRBV5-6 and J is TRBJ2-7; 8 nucleotides match TRBD1. The CDR3 runs to 15 residues. V shed 1 base, J shed 5 bases, and the junction held 8 bases outside the gene matches. CDR1 SGHDT and CDR2 YYEEEE come from the germline V gene. CDR3 in amino acids: CASSLLQDRAHEQYF. The CDR3 coding sequence is TGTGCCAGCAGCTTGCTCCAGGACAGGGCCCACGAGCAGTACTTC. The variable domain in full, with the rest retrieved from reference TRBV5-6 and TRBJ2-7, is DAGVTQSPTHLIKTRGQQVTLRCSPKSGHDTVSWYQQALGQGPQFIFQYYEEEERQRGNFPDRFSGHQFPNYSSELNVNALLLGDSALYLCASSLLQDRAHEQYFGPGTRLTVT.

The V call is TRBV30, the J call TRBJ2-1; a possible D gene is TRBD2 (6 bases). This CDR3 contains 13 residues. V lost 8 bases, J lost 0 bases, and 11 bases lay in between. Germline assignment: CDR1 GTSNPN and CDR2 SVGIG (reference sequence). As DNA, the CDR3 is TGTGCCATCTCTAGCGACTCCTACAATGAGCAGTTCTTC. It codes for CAISSDSYNEQFF.

The chain links TRBV19 to TRBJ1-1; D is ambiguous. Trimming shortened V by 7 bases and J by 0 bases, and 9 bases separated the two germline ends. This CDR3 has 13 residues. CDR1 is LNHDA and CDR2 is SQIVND in the germline V gene (reference sequence). CDR3 protein: CASTLGMNTEAFF. As DNA, the CDR3 is TGTGCCAGTACCCTGGGCATGAACACTGAAGCTTTCTTT.

This chain uses TRBV18 with TRBJ2-3; 11 positions match TRBD2. This CDR3 contains 17 residues. Germline assignment: CDR1 KGHSH and CDR2 LQKENI. Losses at the gene ends were 2 bases for V and 5 bases for J; bases not matched to a gene: 9. Here the CDR3 reads CASSPNILAGERDTQYF. CDR3 DNA sequence: TGTGCCAGCTCACCAAATATACTAGCGGGGGAGAGAGATACGCAGTATTTT.

The J gene is TRBJ1-5, the V gene TRBV2; a possible D gene is TRBD1 (5 bases). The V end lost 5 bases, the J end lost 5 bases, and 13 bases lay between the germline ends. The CDR3 sequence is 14 residues long. The germline V gene has CDR1 SNHLY and CDR2 FYNNEI. CDR3 in DNA: TGTGCCAGCAGTCTAGATCTAGGGGATCAGCCCCAGCATTTT. This codes for CASSLDLGDQPQHF.

The chain carries TRBV5-8 and TRBJ1-1; D remains ambiguous. The CDR3 is made up of 13 amino acids. Trimming removed 0 bases from V and 3 bases from J, with 6 bases in between. The germline gives CDR1 SGHTS, CDR2 YDEGEE. This CDR3 is CASSLEQDTEAFF. In nucleotides, the CDR3 is TGTGCCAGCAGCTTGGAGCAGGACACTGAAGCTTTCTTT.

The V and J genes are TRBV6-5 and TRBJ1-2; the D is unclear. From germline, CDR1 is MNHEY and CDR2 SVGAGI. Trimming removed 4 bases at V and 4 bases at J, with 7 bases between. The CDR3 spans 12 residues. The DNA of the CDR3 is TGTGCCAGCAGTTCTGACACCTATGGCTACACCTTC. It is translated as CASSSDTYGYTF.

The CDR3 nucleotides read TGCGCCAGCAGCTCTCAGGGAGGTACTAACTATGGCTACACCTTC. This encodes CASSSQGGTNYGYTF. This chain joins TRBV5-1 and TRBJ1-2; possibly TRBD1 for D (5 bases). In germline, CDR1 is SGHRS, CDR2 YFSETQ. V lost 3 bases, J lost 0 bases, and 12 bases lay in between. The CDR3 has 15 amino acids. Drawing the rest from reference TRBV5-1 and TRBJ1-2, the complete variable domain is KAGVTQTPRYLIKTRGQQVTLSCSPISGHRSVSWYQQTPGQGLQFLFEYFSETQRNKGNFPGRFSGRQFSNSRSEMNVSTLELGDSALYLCASSSQGGTNYGYTFGSGTRLTVV.

This chain connects TRBV14 to TRBJ2-7, with D possibly being TRBD2 (6 bases). The V end lost 3 bases, the J end lost 3 bases, and 21 bases lay between the germline ends. Germline loops: CDR1 SGHDN, CDR2 FVKESK. The CDR3 extends over 17 amino acids. CDR3 coding DNA: TGTGCCAGCAGCCATTTAGAGGGGCGGGACTCAGACTACGAGCAGTACTTC. It yields the protein CASSHLEGRDSDYEQYF.

The chain employs TRBV30 and TRBJ1-2; 9 nucleotides line up with TRBD1. The CDR3 is 14 amino acids. V lost 3 bases to trimming and J lost 3 bases; unmatched junction nucleotides: 5. Germline V gene sequence: CDR1 GTSNPN, CDR2 SVGIG (reference sequence). The CDR3 here is CAWRGTGTDYGYTF. Here the CDR3 DNA reads TGTGCCTGGAGGGGGACAGGGACAGACTATGGCTACACCTTC.

The CDR3 DNA follows: TGCGCCAGCAGTGCGACTAGCGGGAGGGCCCAGGTATCCGAGCAGTTCTTC. It specifies CASSATSGRAQVSEQFF. The rearrangement links TRBV10-2 to TRBJ2-1; 14 bases align to TRBD2. The CDR3 loop spans 17 amino acids. Unmatched junction bases numbered 12, after V lost 4 bases and J lost 10 bases. Germline V gives CDR1 WSHSY, CDR2 SAAADI.

The chain combines TRBV6-5 with TRBJ2-1, with 11 positions matching TRBD2. Germline loops: CDR1 MNHEY, CDR2 SVGAGI. The V and J ends lost 6 bases and 3 bases, in that order; junction bases with no gene match: 1. The CDR3 covers 14 residues. The CDR3 nucleotides are TGTGCCAGCAGGCTAGCGGGAGGCTACAATGAGCAGTTCTTC. Translating gives CASRLAGGYNEQFF.

The genes are TRBV5-4 and TRBJ2-1; D is perhaps TRBD2 (7 bases). Germline values: CDR1 SGHNT, CDR2 YYREEE (reference sequence). The CDR3 is 14 residues long. The V end was cut by 9 bases, the J end by 5 bases, with 18 bases between. The CDR3 DNA follows: TGTGCCACTATCGAAGGGGGGGAACACAATGAGCAGTTCTTC. It is translated as CATIEGGEHNEQFF.

This clone was detected only once. The genes are TRBV10-3 and TRBJ1-3; D is uncertain. CDR1 and CDR2 from the germline V gene are ENHRY and SYGVKD. Between the trimmed V and J ends, which lost 6 bases and 0 bases, there was a span of 6 bases. This CDR3 contains 13 residues. The CDR3 DNA reads as TGTGCCATCAGGCTACCCTCTGGAAACACCATATATTTT. This sequence encodes CAIRLPSGNTIYF.

This rearrangement joins TRBV19 to TRBJ2-7, with TRBD2 identical over 11 bases. This CDR3 contains 13 residues. V lost 5 bases, J lost 6 bases, and 3 bases stayed unmatched. CDR1 and CDR2 from the germline V gene are LNHDA and SQIVND (reference sequence). DNA of the CDR3: TGTGCCAGTAGTGGCCTAGCGGGAGGCGAGCAGTACTTC. This encodes CASSGLAGGEQYF.

V is TRBV6-5 and J is TRBJ2-1, with 7 bases that match TRBD2. Germline CDR1 MNHEY, CDR2 SVGAGI. The CDR3 extends over 14 amino acids. V lost 6 bases to trimming and J lost 6 bases; unmatched junction nucleotides: 8. The CDR3 here is CASSGEGGLNEQFF. CDR3 nucleotide sequence: TGTGCCAGCAGCGGCGAGGGAGGGCTCAATGAGCAGTTCTTC.

This chain connects TRBV28 to TRBJ2-7; D is undetermined. Germline CDR1 is MDHEN and CDR2 is SYDVKM. The CDR3 runs to 15 residues. Trimming shortened V by 0 bases and J by 0 bases, and 9 bases separated the two germline ends. CDR3 sequence: CASSLWSVSSYEQYF. In nucleotides, the CDR3 is TGTGCCAGCAGTTTATGGTCTGTTAGCTCCTACGAGCAGTACTTC.

This sequence joins TRBV7-2 and TRBJ2-7, with 7 bases identical to TRBD2. This CDR3 comprises 16 residues. CDR1 and CDR2 from the germline V gene are SGHTA and FQGNSA. The J segment lost 0 bases and the V segment lost 0 bases, leaving 5 bases of the junction unmatched. The CDR3 region is CASSLAASGPSYEQYF. CDR3 nucleotides: TGTGCCAGCAGCTTAGCGGCTAGCGGTCCCTCCTACGAGCAGTACTTC. Supplemented by reference TRBV7-2 and TRBJ2-7, the full variable domain reads GAGVSQSPSNKVTEKGKDVELRCDPISGHTALYWYRQSLGQGLEFLIYFQGNSAPDKSGLPSDRFSAERTGGSVSTLTIQRTQQEDSAVYLCASSLAASGPSYEQYFGPGTRLTVT.

The J gene is TRBJ2-7, the V gene TRBV7-2; D is unclear. Trimming removed 1 base from V and 5 bases from J, with 9 bases in between. Germline lookup yields CDR1 SGHTA and CDR2 FQGNSA. The length of the CDR3 is 13 residues. DNA for the CDR3: TGTGCCAGCAGCTTAGGTCGCCTAAACGAGCAGTACTTC. Translation gives CASSLGRLNEQYF.

This rearrangement joins TRBV5-6 to TRBJ2-7; 8 bases align to TRBD2. The CDR3 has 13 residues. Germline trimming cut 4 bases from V and 5 bases from J; bases unmatched to any gene: 5. CDR1 and CDR2 from the germline V gene are SGHDT and YYEEEE. DNA for the CDR3: TGTGCCAGCAGCCCGGGGACTAGTAACGAGCAGTACTTC. Amino acid sequence: CASSPGTSNEQYF.

This clone was counted a few times. The V gene is TRBV4-3, the J gene TRBJ2-1; 9 bases are a match to TRBD2. The CDR3 covers 16 residues. Germline lookup yields CDR1 LGHNA and CDR2 YSLEER. The V and J ends lost 0 bases and 8 bases, in that order; junction bases with no gene match: 8. The CDR3 is CASSQDGAGGLDEQFF. In nucleotides, the CDR3 is TGCGCCAGCAGCCAAGATGGGGCGGGAGGGCTCGATGAGCAGTTCTTC.

The chain is built from TRBV18 and TRBJ1-2; TRBD1 aligns across 8 bases. The V gene end was trimmed by 0 bases and the J gene end by 4 bases; junction bases not matched to a gene: 4. CDR1 is KGHSH and CDR2 is LQKENI in the germline V gene. The CDR3 length is 15 residues. CDR3 amino acids: CASSPPPGQGYGYTF. CDR3 nucleotide sequence: TGTGCCAGCTCACCACCCCCCGGACAGGGCTATGGCTACACCTTC.

The rearrangement uses TRBV7-3 and TRBJ2-2; 7 nucleotides agree with TRBD2. The CDR3 consists of 15 residues. Trimming cost V 4 bases and J 2 bases; bases outside gene matches: 4. In germline, CDR1 is SGHTA, CDR2 FQGTGA. CDR3 nucleotides: TGTGCCAGCAGCTCCCTAGCGGCCAACACCGGGGAGCTGTTTTTT. This codes for CASSSLAANTGELFF.

The V gene is TRBV21-1, the J gene TRBJ2-2; no check of the table's D call, TRBD2, against the DNA was made. TRBV21-1 is a recognized pseudogene. The CDR3 is 15 amino acids. The CDR3 DNA is TGTGCCAGCAGCTCCCCCGGTCAAAACACCGGGGAGCTGTTTTTT. Translating gives CASSSPGQNTGELFF.

The chain carries TRBV4-3 and TRBJ1-2, with D unresolved. Germline CDR1 and CDR2: LGHNA and YSLEER. This CDR3 is 17 amino acids long. Trimming removed 2 bases at V and 4 bases at J, with 20 bases between. The CDR3 DNA reads as TGCGCCAGCAGCCAAACGGCCCCGATGCTGAGGGCCTATGGCTACACCTTC. Encoded protein: CASSQTAPMLRAYGYTF.

The chain couples TRBV19 to TRBJ2-5, with 9 bases that match TRBD2. V lost 0 bases to trimming and J lost 5 bases; unmatched junction nucleotides: 10. This CDR3 is 17 amino acids long. CDR1 is LNHDA and CDR2 is SQIVND in the germline V gene (reference sequence). CDR3 residues: CASSIDVGGRAGETQYF. The CDR3 region has the DNA TGTGCCAGTAGTATAGATGTCGGCGGGAGGGCCGGGGAGACCCAGTACTTC.

The chain employs TRBV5-1 and TRBJ2-5; 11 positions match TRBD1. Germline V gene data show CDR1 as SGHRS and CDR2 as YFSETQ. The trim removed 4 bases at V and 5 bases at J, leaving 4 bases unmatched. The CDR3 covers 14 residues. Here the CDR3 reads CASSPGTGGETQYF. The CDR3 DNA reads TGCGCCAGCAGCCCCGGGACAGGGGGTGAGACCCAGTACTTC.

The rearrangement links TRBV6-1 to TRBJ2-7; D is unclear. The germline gives CDR1 MNHNS, CDR2 SASEGT. V was trimmed by 6 bases and J by 3 bases, leaving 9 bases between them. CDR3 length: 12 amino acids. CDR3 sequence reads: CASRHTLYEQYF. CDR3 coding DNA: TGTGCCAGCAGACATACCCTCTACGAGCAGTACTTC.